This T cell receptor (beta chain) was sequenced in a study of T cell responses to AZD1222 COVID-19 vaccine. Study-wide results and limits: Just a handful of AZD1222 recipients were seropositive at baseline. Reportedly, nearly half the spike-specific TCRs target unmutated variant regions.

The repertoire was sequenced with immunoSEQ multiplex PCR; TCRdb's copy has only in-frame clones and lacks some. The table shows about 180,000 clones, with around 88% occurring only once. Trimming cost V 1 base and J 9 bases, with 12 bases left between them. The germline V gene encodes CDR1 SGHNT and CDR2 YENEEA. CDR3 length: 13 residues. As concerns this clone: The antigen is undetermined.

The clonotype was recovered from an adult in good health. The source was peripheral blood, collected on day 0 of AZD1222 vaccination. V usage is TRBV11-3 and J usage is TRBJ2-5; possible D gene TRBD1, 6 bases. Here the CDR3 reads CASSLGLWGPQYF. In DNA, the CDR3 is TGTGCCAGCAGCTTAGGCCTGTGGGGGCCCCAGTACTTC. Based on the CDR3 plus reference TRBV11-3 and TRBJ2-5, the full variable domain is EAGVVQSPRYKIIEKKQPVAFWCNPISGHNTLYWYLQNLGQGPELLIRYENEEAVDDSQLPKDRFSAERLKGVDSTLKIQPAELGDSAVYLCASSLGLWGPQYFGPGTRLLVL.